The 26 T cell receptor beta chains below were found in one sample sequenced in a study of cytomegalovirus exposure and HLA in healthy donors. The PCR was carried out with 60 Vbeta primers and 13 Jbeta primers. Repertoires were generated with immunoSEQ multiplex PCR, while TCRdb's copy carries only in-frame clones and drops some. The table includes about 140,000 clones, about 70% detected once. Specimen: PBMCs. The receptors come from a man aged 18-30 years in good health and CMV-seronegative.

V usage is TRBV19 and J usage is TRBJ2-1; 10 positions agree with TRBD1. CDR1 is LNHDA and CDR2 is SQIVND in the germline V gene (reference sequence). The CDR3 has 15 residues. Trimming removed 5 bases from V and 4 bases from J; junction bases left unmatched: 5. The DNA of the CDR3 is TGTGCCAGTAGTTCCGACAGGGGGCTGTACAATGAGCAGTTCTTC. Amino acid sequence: CASSSDRGLYNEQFF.

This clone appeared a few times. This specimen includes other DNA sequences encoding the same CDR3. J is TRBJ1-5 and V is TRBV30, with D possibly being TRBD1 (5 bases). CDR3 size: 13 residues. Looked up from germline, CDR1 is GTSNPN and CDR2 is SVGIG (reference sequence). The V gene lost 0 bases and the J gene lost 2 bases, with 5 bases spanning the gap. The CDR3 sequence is CAWSVQGNQPQHF. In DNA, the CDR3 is TGTGCCTGGAGTGTACAGGGCAATCAGCCCCAGCATTTT.

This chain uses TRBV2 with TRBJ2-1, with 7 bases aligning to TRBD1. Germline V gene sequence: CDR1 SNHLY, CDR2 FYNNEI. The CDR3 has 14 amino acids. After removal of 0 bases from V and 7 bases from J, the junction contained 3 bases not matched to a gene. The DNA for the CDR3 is TGTGCCAGCAGTGAAGCAAGGGGGCGAAATGAGCAGTTCTTC. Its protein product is CASSEARGRNEQFF.

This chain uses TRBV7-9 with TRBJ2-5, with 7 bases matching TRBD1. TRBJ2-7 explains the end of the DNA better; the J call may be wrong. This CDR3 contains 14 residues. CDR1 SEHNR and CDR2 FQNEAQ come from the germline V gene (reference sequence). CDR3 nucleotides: TGTGCCAGCAGCCACCCGGGACAGACCTACGAGCAGTACTTC. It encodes CASSHPGQTYEQYF.

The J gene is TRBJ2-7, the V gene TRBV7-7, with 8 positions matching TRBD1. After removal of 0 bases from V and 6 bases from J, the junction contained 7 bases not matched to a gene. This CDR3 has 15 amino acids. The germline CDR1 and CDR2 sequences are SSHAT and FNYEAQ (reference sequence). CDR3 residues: CASSLALGQGAEQYF. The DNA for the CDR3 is TGTGCCAGCAGCTTAGCGCTGGGGCAGGGGGCCGAGCAGTACTTC.

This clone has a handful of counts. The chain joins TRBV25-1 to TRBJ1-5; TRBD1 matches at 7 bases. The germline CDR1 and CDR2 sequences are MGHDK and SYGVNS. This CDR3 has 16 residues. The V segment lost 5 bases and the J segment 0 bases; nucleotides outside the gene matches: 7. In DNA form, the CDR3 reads TGTGCCAGCAGTACCGACAGGGTATATAGCAATCAGCCCCAGCATTTT. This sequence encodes CASSTDRVYSNQPQHF.

The chain's CDR3 is CASSGSYGGYTF. In DNA form, the CDR3 reads TGTGCCAGCAGTGGCTCCTACGGTGGCTACACCTTC. V usage is TRBV2 and J usage is TRBJ1-2; D call uncertain. CDR1 and CDR2 from the germline V gene are SNHLY and FYNNEI. The V and J ends lost 4 bases and 7 bases respectively, with 10 bases between them. The CDR3 is 12 amino acids.

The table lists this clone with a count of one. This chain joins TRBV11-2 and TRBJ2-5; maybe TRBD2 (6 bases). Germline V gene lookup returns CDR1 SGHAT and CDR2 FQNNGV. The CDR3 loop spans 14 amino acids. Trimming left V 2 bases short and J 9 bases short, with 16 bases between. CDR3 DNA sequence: TGTGCCAGCAGCTTATTAGATAGCGGATGGTCCCAGTACTTC. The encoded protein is CASSLLDSGWSQYF. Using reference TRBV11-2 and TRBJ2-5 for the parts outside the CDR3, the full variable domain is EAGVAQSPRYKIIEKRQSVAFWCNPISGHATLYWYQQILGQGPKLLIQFQNNGVVDDSQLPKDRFSAERLKGVDSTLKIQPAKLEDSAVYLCASSLLDSGWSQYFGPGTRLLVL.

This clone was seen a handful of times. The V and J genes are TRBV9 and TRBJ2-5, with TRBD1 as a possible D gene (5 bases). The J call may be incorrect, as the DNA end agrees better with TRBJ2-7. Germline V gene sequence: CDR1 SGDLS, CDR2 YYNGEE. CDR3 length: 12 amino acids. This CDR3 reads CASSAQGYEQYF. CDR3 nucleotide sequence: TGTGCCAGCAGCGCCCAGGGTTACGAGCAGTACTTC.

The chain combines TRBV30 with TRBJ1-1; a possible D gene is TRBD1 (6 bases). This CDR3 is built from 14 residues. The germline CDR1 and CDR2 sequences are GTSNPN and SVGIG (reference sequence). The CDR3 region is CAQNPGHRNTEAFF. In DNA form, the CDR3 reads TGTGCACAGAACCCGGGACACAGGAACACTGAAGCTTTCTTT.

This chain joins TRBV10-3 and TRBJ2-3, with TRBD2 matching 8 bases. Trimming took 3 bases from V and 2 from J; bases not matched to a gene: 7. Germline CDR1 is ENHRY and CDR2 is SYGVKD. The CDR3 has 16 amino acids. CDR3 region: CAISESSLAATDTQYF. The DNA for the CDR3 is TGTGCCATCAGTGAATCGTCACTAGCGGCCACAGATACGCAGTATTTT.

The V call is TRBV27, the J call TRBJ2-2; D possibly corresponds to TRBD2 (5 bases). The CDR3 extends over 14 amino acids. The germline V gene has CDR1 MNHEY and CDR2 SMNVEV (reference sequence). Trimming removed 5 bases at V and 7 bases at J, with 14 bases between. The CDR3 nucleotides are TGTGCCAGCAGTGCCACCTACGAGGGCGGGGAGCTGTTTTTT. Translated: CASSATYEGGELFF.

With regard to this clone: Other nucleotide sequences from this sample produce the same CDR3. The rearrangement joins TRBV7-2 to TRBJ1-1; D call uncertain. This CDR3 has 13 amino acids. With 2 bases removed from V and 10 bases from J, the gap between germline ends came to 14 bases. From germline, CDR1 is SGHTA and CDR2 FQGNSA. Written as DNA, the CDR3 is TGTGCCAGCAGCTTAAGCTGGTCGATCTCAGCTTTCTTT. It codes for CASSLSWSISAFF.

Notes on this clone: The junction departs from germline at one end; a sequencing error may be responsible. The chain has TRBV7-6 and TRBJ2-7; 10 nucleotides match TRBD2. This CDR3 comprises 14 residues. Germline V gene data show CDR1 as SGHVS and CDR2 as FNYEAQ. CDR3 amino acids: CASSEPSGSGTANF. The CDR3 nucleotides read TGTGCCAGCAGCGAACCTAGCGGGAGTGGCACCGCGAACTTC.

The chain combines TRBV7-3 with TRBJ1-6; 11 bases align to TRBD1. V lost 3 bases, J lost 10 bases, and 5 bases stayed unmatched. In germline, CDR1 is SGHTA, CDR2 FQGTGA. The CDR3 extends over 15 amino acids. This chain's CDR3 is CASSLRTGGYSPLHF. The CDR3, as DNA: TGTGCCAGCAGCTTGAGGACAGGGGGCTACTCACCCCTCCACTTT.

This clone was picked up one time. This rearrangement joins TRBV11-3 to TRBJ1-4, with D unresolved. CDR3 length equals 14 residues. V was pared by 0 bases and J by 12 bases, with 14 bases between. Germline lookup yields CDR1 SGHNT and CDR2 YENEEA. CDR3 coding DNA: TGTGCCAGCAGCTTAGATTTAACGGCTGCGGAACTGTTTTTT. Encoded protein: CASSLDLTAAELFF.

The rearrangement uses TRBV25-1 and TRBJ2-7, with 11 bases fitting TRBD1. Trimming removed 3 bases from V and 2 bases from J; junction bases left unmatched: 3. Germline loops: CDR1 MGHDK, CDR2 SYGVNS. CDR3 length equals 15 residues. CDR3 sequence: CASSDPGQGAYEQYF. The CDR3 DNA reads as TGTGCCAGCAGTGACCCGGGACAGGGGGCCTACGAGCAGTACTTC.

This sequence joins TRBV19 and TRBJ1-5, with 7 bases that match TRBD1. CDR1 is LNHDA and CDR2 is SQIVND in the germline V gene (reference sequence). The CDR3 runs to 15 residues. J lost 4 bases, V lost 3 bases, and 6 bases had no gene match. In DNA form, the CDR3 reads TGTGCCAGTAGTATTACGGGGGACAGAAATCAGCCCCAGCATTTT. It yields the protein CASSITGDRNQPQHF.

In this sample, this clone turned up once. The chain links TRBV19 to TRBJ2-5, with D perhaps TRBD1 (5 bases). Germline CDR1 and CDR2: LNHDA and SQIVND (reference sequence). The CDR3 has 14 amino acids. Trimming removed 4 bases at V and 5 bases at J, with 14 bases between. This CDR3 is CASSSQSGFETQYF. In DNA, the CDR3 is TGTGCCAGTAGTAGCCAATCAGGGTTCGAGACCCAGTACTTC.

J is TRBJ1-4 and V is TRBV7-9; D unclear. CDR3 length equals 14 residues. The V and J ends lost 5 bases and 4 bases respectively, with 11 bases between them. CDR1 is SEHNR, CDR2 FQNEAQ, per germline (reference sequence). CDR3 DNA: TGTGCCAGCAGCCTTGACGAGGGTAATGAAAAACTGTTTTTT. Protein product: CASSLDEGNEKLFF. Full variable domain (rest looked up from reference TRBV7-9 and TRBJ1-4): DTGVSQNPRHKITKRGQNVTFRCDPISEHNRLYWYRQTLGQGPEFLTYFQNEAQLEKSRLLSDRFSAERPKGSFSTLEIQRTEQGDSAMYLCASSLDEGNEKLFFGSGTQLSVL.

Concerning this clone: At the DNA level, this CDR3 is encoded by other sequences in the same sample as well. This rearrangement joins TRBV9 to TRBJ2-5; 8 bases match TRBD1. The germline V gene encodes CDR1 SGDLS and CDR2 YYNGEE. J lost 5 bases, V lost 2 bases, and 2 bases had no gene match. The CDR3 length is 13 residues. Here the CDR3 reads CASSVDREETQYF. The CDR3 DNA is TGTGCCAGCAGCGTGGACAGGGAGGAGACCCAGTACTTC.

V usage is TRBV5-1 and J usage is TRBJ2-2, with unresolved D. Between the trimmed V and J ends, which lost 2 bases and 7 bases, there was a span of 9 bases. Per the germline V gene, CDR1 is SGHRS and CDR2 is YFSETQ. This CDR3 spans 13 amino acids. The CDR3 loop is CASSFSQVGELFF. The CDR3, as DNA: TGCGCCAGCAGCTTCAGTCAGGTCGGGGAGCTGTTTTTT. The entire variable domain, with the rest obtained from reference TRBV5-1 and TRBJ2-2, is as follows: KAGVTQTPRYLIKTRGQQVTLSCSPISGHRSVSWYQQTPGQGLQFLFEYFSETQRNKGNFPGRFSGRQFSNSRSEMNVSTLELGDSALYLCASSFSQVGELFFGEGSRLTVL.

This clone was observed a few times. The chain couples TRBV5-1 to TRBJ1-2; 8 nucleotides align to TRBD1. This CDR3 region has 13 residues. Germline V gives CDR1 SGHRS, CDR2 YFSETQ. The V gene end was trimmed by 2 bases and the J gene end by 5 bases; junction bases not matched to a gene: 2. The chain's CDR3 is CASSFRQGYGYTF. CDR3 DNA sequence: TGCGCCAGCAGCTTTAGACAGGGGTATGGCTACACCTTC.

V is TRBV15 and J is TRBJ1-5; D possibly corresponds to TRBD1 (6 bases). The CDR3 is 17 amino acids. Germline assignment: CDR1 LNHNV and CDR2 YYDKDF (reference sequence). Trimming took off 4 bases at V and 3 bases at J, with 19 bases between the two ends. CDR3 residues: CATSTRVDRSPNQPQHF. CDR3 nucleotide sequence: TGTGCCACCAGCACTAGAGTGGACAGATCGCCCAATCAGCCCCAGCATTTT.

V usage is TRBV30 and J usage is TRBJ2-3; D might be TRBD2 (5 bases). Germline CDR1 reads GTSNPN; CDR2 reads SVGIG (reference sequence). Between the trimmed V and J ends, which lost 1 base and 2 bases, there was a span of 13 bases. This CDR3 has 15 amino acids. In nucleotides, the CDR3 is TGTGCCTGGAGTGCCAAGAGGAGGACCACAGATACGCAGTATTTT. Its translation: CAWSAKRRTTDTQYF.

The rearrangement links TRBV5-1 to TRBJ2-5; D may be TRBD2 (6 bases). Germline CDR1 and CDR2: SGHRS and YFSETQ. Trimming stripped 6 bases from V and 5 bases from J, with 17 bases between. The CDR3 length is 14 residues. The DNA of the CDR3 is TGCGCCAGCACCCTGGGAGGATCAGGGGAGACCCAGTACTTC. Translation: CASTLGGSGETQYF.